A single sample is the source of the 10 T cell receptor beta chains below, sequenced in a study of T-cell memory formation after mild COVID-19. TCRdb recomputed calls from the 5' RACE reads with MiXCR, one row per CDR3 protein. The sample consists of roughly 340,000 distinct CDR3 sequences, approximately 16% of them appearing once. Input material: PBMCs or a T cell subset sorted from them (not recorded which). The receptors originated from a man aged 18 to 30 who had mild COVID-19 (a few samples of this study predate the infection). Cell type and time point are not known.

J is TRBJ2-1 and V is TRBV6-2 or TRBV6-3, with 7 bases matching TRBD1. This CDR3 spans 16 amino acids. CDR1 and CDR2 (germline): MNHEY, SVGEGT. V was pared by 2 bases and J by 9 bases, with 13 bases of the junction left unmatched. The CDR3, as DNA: TGTGCCAGCAGTTACCTAGGGGGCTTTAGGGGTGCTGAGCAGTTCTTC. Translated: CASSYLGGFRGAEQFF.

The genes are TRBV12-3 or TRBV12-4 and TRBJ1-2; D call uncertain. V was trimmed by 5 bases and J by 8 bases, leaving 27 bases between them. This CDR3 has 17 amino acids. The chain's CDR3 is CASSLDPSYGERRGYTF. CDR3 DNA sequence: TGTGCCAGCAGTCTCGATCCGTCCTACGGGGAACGGCGGGGCTACACCTTC.

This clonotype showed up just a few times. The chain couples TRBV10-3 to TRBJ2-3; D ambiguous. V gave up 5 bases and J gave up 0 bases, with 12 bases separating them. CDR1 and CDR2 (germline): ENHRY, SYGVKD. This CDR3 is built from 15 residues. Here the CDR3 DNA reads TGTGCCATCAGTTCAGGATCTTCTAGCACAGATACGCAGTATTTT. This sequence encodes CAISSGSSSTDTQYF.

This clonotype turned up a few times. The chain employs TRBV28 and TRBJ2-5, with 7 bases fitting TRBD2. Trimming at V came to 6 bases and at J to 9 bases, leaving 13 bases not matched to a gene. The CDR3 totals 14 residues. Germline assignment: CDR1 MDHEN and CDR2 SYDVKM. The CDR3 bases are TGTGCCAGCAGGCCCGGACTAGAGGTCTTAGCCCAGTACTTC. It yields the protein CASRPGLEVLAQYF.

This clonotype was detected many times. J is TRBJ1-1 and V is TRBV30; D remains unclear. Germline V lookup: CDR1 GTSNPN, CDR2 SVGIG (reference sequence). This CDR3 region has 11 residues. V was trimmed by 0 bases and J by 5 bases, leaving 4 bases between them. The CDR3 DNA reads TGTGCCTGGAGTGTTTTTACTGAAGCTTTCTTT. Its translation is CAWSVFTEAFF.

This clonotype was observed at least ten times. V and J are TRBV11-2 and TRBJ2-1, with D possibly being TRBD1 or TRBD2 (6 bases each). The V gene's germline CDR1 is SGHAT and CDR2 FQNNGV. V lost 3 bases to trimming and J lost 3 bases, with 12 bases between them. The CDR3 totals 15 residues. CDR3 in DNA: TGTGCCAGCAGCTTGGGAGGAGGGGGCTACAATGAGCAGTTCTTC. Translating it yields CASSLGGGGYNEQFF.

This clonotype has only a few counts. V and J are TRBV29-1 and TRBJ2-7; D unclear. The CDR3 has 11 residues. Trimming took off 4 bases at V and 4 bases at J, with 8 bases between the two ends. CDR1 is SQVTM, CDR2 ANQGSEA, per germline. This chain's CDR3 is CSVVTGYEQYF. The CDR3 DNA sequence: TGCAGCGTTGTGACGGGTTACGAGCAGTACTTC.

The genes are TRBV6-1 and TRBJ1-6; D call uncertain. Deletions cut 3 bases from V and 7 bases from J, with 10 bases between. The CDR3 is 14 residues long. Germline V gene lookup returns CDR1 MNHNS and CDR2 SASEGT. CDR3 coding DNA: TGTGCCAGCAGTGATGTGCCAAAAAATTCACCCCTCCACTTT. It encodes CASSDVPKNSPLHF.

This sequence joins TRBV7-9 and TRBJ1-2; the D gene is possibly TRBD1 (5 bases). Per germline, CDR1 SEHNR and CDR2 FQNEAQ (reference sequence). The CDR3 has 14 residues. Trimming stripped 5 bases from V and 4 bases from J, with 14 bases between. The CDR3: CASSPSGGGYGYTF. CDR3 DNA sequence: TGTGCCAGCAGCCCGTCGGGGGGTGGCTATGGCTACACCTTC. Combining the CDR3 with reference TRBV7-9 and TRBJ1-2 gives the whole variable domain DTGVSQNPRHKITKRGQNVTFRCDPISEHNRLYWYRQTLGQGPEFLTYFQNEAQLEKSRLLSDRFSAERPKGSFSTLEIQRTEQGDSAMYLCASSPSGGGYGYTFGSGTRLTVV.

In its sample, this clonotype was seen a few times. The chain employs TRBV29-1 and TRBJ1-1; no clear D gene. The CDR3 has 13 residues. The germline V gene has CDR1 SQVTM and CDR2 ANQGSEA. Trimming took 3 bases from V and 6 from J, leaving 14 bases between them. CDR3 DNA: TGCAGCGTTGACGAGGTTTCGCGTCCTGAAGCTTTCTTT. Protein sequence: CSVDEVSRPEAFF.